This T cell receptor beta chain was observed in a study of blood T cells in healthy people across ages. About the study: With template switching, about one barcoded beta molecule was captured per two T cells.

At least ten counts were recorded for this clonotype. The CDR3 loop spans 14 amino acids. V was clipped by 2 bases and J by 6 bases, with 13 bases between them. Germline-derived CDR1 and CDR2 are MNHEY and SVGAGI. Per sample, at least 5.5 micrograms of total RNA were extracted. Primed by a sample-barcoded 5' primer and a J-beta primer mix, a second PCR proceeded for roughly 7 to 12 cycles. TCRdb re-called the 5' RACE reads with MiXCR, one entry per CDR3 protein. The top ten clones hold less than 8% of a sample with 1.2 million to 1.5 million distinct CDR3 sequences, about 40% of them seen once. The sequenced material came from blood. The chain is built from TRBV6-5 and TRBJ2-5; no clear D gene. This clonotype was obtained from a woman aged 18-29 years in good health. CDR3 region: CASSYGEMIKTQYF. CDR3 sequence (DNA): TGTGCCAGCAGTTACGGAGAGATGATAAAGACCCAGTACTTC.